The 21 T cell receptor beta chains below come from one sample, sequenced in a study of OX40 agonist ivuxolimab in advanced cancers. Only in-frame clones appear in the TCRdb table, and some are missing; sequencing was by immunoSEQ multiplex PCR. Seen here are around 77,000 clones, 85% to 95% observed once, and the top ten hold 4% to 5.5%. Sequencing was performed on CD4+ or CD8+ T cells sorted from blood, taken in a trial of the OX40 agonist ivuxolimab. Every receptor here comes from an adult with an advanced solid tumor such as melanoma, head and neck, liver or kidney cancer.

This clone was seen just once. This CDR3 is also generated by other DNA sequences in the sample. This chain joins TRBV19 and TRBJ1-3, with D possibly matching TRBD1 (5 bases). V was shortened by 7 bases and J by 0 bases, with 10 bases between the two germline ends. The CDR3 sequence is 14 residues long. Germline V lookup: CDR1 LNHDA, CDR2 SQIVND (reference sequence). CDR3 nucleotide sequence: TGTGCCAGTACCGGGGGGGACTCTGGAAACACCATATATTTT. Its translation: CASTGGDSGNTIYF.

The chain links TRBV21-1 to TRBJ2-7; the table calls TRBD1, which could not be checked here. TRBV21-1 is reported as a pseudogene. This CDR3 region has 14 residues. CDR3 bases: TGTGCCAGCAGCAAAGGGACAGCGACCTACGAGCAGTACTTC. This translates into CASSKGTATYEQYF.

This chain connects TRBV11-2 to TRBJ2-7; 7 bases align to TRBD1. CDR1 is SGHAT, CDR2 FQNNGV, per germline. V dropped 5 bases and J dropped 0; count of bases not matched to a gene: 7. The CDR3 contains 15 residues. The CDR3 region has the DNA TGTGCCAGCAGCATTTCGGGACAGAGCTCCTACGAGCAGTACTTC. It encodes CASSISGQSSYEQYF.

This chain links TRBV11-3 with TRBJ1-1; 8 bases are shared with TRBD1. Trimming cost V 2 bases and J 1 base; bases outside gene matches: 6. This CDR3 has 16 amino acids. Germline CDR1 and CDR2: SGHNT and YENEEA. This CDR3 is CASSLPRTGRNTEAFF. CDR3 bases: TGTGCCAGCAGCTTACCCCGGACAGGGAGGAACACTGAAGCTTTCTTT.

Here the CDR3 DNA reads TGTGCCAGCAGCTTAGAAAGACAGGACTATGGCTACACCTTC. Translation: CASSLERQDYGYTF. V is TRBV7-9 and J is TRBJ1-2, with D possibly being TRBD1 (6 bases). Germline CDR1 is SEHNR and CDR2 is FQNEAQ (reference sequence). V was cut by 1 base and J by 3 bases, with 9 bases left in between. There are 14 residues in the CDR3.

J is TRBJ2-2 and V is TRBV7-9; D possibly uses TRBD1 or TRBD2 (5 bases each). Germline assignment: CDR1 SEHNR and CDR2 FQNEAQ (reference sequence). Trimming took 5 bases from V and 1 from J, leaving 11 bases between them. This CDR3 has 15 residues. In nucleotides, the CDR3 is TGTGCCAGCAGCCGAGGGGCAGGGAACACCGGGGAGCTGTTTTTT. It specifies CASSRGAGNTGELFF.

The chain carries TRBV7-9 and TRBJ2-7; D is unclear. Germline V gene data show CDR1 as SEHNR and CDR2 as FQNEAQ (reference sequence). The CDR3 spans 14 residues. V shed 1 base and J shed 2 bases, with 9 bases lying between them. DNA of the CDR3: TGTGCCAGCAGCTTAGACGCCGGAGCCTACGAGCAGTACTTC. It encodes CASSLDAGAYEQYF. Full variable domain (outside the CDR3, taken from reference TRBV7-9 and TRBJ2-7): DTGVSQNPRHKITKRGQNVTFRCDPISEHNRLYWYRQTLGQGPEFLTYFQNEAQLEKSRLLSDRFSAERPKGSFSTLEIQRTEQGDSAMYLCASSLDAGAYEQYFGPGTRLTVT.

This sequence joins TRBV18 and TRBJ2-7, with 7 nucleotides matching TRBD1. Trimming at V came to 3 bases and at J to 7 bases, leaving 12 bases not matched to a gene. Germline V gives CDR1 KGHSH, CDR2 LQKENI. The CDR3 runs 15 residues. The CDR3 DNA follows: TGTGCCAGCTCACCCGACAGGGTGGGGACGAGGGAGCAGTACTTC. Amino acid sequence: CASSPDRVGTREQYF.

The chain combines TRBV5-4 with TRBJ1-1, with 7 bases fitting TRBD1. The CDR3 runs to 15 residues. Trimming at V came to 3 bases and at J to 0 bases, leaving 5 bases not matched to a gene. CDR1 is SGHNT and CDR2 is YYREEE in the germline V gene (reference sequence). The CDR3 spells CASSSRGGLNTEAFF. In DNA form, the CDR3 reads TGTGCCAGCAGCTCCCGAGGGGGCCTGAACACTGAAGCTTTCTTT. Full variable domain (outside the CDR3, taken from reference TRBV5-4 and TRBJ1-1): ETGVTQSPTHLIKTRGQQVTLRCSSQSGHNTVSWYQQALGQGPQFIFQYYREEENGRGNFPPRFSGLQFPNYSSELNVNALELDDSALYLCASSSRGGLNTEAFFGQGTRLTVV.

The rearrangement uses TRBV7-2 and TRBJ2-1; 12 bases agree with TRBD2. This CDR3 contains 16 residues. J was trimmed by 4 bases and V by 1 base; bases with no gene match: 2. Germline V gene data show CDR1 as SGHTA and CDR2 as FQGNSA. The CDR3 loop reads CASSLVGLAGYNEQFF. The CDR3 coding sequence is TGTGCCAGCAGCTTAGTAGGACTAGCGGGGTACAATGAGCAGTTCTTC.

J is TRBJ2-7 and V is TRBV7-2; D gene ambiguous. Germline lookup yields CDR1 SGHTA and CDR2 FQGNSA. The CDR3 totals 12 residues. The V and J ends lost 1 base and 0 bases respectively, with 1 base between them. CDR3 sequence: CASSLGSYEQYF. In nucleotides, the CDR3 is TGTGCCAGCAGCTTAGGCTCCTACGAGCAGTACTTC.

A single count supports this clone. The CDR3 here is CASSQGWGFGNTIYF. CDR3 sequence (DNA): TGCGCCAGCAGCCAAGGCTGGGGTTTTGGAAACACCATATATTTT. The chain carries TRBV4-1 and TRBJ1-3; D is undetermined. The V gene lost 1 base and the J gene lost 3 bases, with 10 bases spanning the gap. CDR1 is MGHRA and CDR2 is YSYEKL in the germline V gene. CDR3 length equals 15 residues.

The chain carries TRBV6-5 and TRBJ2-5; D call uncertain. Trimming cost V 6 bases and J 4 bases, with 15 bases left between them. Looked up from germline, CDR1 is MNHEY and CDR2 is SVGAGI. CDR3 length: 14 amino acids. The CDR3 reads CASRNPGSLETQYF. In nucleotides, the CDR3 is TGTGCCAGCAGGAACCCCGGTAGTTTAGAGACCCAGTACTTC.

The chain employs TRBV29-1 and TRBJ2-5; 7 nucleotides line up with TRBD2. CDR1 is SQVTM, CDR2 ANQGSEA, per germline. CDR3 length equals 13 residues. Trimming removed 5 bases from V and 2 bases from J; junction bases left unmatched: 5. The CDR3 nucleotides read TGCAGCGTTTGGCCTAGCGGACAAGAGACCCAGTACTTC. This codes for CSVWPSGQETQYF.

The sample holds one count of this clone. The genes are TRBV7-9 and TRBJ2-6; 7 nucleotides match TRBD1. V shed 4 bases, J shed 0 bases, and the junction held 12 bases outside the gene matches. The CDR3 loop spans 19 amino acids. The V gene's germline CDR1 is SEHNR and CDR2 FQNEAQ (reference sequence). CDR3 region: CASSSPSGGFHSGANVLTF. CDR3 DNA: TGTGCCAGCAGCTCTCCTTCAGGGGGTTTTCACTCTGGGGCCAACGTCCTGACTTTC.

The J gene is TRBJ2-7, the V gene TRBV6-5; D unclear. The length of the CDR3 is 13 residues. Germline V gene data show CDR1 as MNHEY and CDR2 as SVGAGI. Trimming removed 2 bases from V and 2 bases from J, with 7 bases in between. CDR3 in amino acids: CASSYGRTYEQYF. Here the CDR3 DNA reads TGTGCCAGCAGTTACGGCAGGACCTACGAGCAGTACTTC.

The rearrangement uses TRBV19 and TRBJ2-7; no reliable D call. The germline V and J ends were trimmed by 2 bases and 6 bases, with 11 bases remaining between them. Looked up from germline, CDR1 is LNHDA and CDR2 is SQIVND (reference sequence). The length of the CDR3 is 13 residues. The CDR3 sequence is CASSIIVSGEQYF. The DNA for the CDR3 is TGTGCCAGTAGTATAATAGTTTCGGGCGAGCAGTACTTC.

This clone was seen a handful of times. The rearrangement joins TRBV6-1 to TRBJ1-1; D uncertain. The CDR3 spans 12 residues. Germline values: CDR1 MNHNS, CDR2 SASEGT. Trimming cost V 6 bases and J 11 bases, with 16 bases left between them. CDR3 amino acids: CASSPGRSKAFF. The DNA of the CDR3 is TGTGCCAGCAGCCCAGGTCGATCAAAGGCTTTCTTT.

The gene calls are TRBV4-1 and TRBJ2-2, with D maybe TRBD1 (6 bases). CDR1 and CDR2 (germline): MGHRA, YSYEKL. V lost 3 bases, J lost 1 base, and 9 bases lay in between. CDR3 length: 15 residues. The CDR3 loop is CASSQADRNTGELFF. CDR3 coding DNA: TGCGCCAGCAGCCAGGCGGACAGGAACACCGGGGAGCTGTTTTTT.

Here the CDR3 reads CASIQGGSYSYEQYF. In nucleotides, the CDR3 is TGTGCCAGCATCCAGGGGGGTAGTTACTCCTACGAGCAGTACTTC. The V gene is TRBV7-9, the J gene TRBJ2-7, with D possibly matching TRBD1 (7 bases). The CDR3 is made up of 15 amino acids. V was shortened by 7 bases and J by 0 bases, with 16 bases between the two germline ends. In germline, CDR1 is SEHNR, CDR2 FQNEAQ (reference sequence).

This clone was picked up a small number of times. Other DNA sequences of this sample code for an identical CDR3. The V gene is TRBV28, the J gene TRBJ1-4; D ambiguous. V was clipped by 1 base and J by 8 bases, with 5 bases between them. In germline, CDR1 is MDHEN, CDR2 SYDVKM. CDR3 length: 12 amino acids. The DNA of the CDR3 is TGTGCCAGCAGTTTATACGGAGAAAAACTGTTTTTT. Translating gives CASSLYGEKLFF.